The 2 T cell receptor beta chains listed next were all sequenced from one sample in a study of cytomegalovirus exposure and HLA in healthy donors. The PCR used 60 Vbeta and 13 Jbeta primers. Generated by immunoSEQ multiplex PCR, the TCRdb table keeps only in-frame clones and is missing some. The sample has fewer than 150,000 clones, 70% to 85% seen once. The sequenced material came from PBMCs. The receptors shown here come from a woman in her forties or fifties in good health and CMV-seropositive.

The CDR3 DNA follows: TGTGCCAGCAGTTACGAGGGGGAACCCAATGAAGCTTTCTTT. This codes for CASSYEGEPNEAFF. The chain carries TRBV6-6 and TRBJ1-1; possible D gene TRBD1, 6 bases. Germline loops: CDR1 MNHNY, CDR2 SVGAGI (reference sequence). The ends were cut back, 2 bases at V and 7 bases at J, with 14 bases in the middle. This CDR3 contains 14 residues.

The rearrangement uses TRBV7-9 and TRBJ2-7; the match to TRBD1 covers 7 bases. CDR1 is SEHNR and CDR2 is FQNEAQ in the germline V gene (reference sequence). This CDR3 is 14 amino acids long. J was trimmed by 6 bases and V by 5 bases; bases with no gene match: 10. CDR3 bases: TGTGCCAGCAGCCCGAGGGACAGCTTCACCGAGCAGTACTTC. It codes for CASSPRDSFTEQYF.